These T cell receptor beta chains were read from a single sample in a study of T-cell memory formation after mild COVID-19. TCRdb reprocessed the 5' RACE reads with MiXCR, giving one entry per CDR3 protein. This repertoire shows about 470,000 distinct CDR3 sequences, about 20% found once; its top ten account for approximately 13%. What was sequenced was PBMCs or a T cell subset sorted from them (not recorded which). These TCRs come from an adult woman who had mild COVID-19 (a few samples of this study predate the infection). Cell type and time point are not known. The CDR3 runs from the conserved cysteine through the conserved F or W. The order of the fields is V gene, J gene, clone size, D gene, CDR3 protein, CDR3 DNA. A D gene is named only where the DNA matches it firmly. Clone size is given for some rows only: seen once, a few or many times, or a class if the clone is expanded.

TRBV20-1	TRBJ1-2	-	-	CSAGDRNYGYTF	TGCAGTGCTGGTGACAGGAACTATGGCTACACCTTC
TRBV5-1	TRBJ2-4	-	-	CASRGGRDIQYF	TGCGCCAGCAGAGGGGGGCGCGACATTCAGTACTTC
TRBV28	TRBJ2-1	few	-	CASTKIGDIPYNEQFF	TGTGCCAGCACCAAGATCGGAGATATCCCCTACAATGAGCAGTTCTTC
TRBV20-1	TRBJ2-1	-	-	CSARDTQGWDEQFF	TGCAGTGCTAGAGATACGCAGGGGTGGGATGAGCAGTTCTTC
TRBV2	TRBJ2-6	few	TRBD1	CASSDSGGTGANVLTF	TGTGCCAGCAGTGACTCAGGGGGTACTGGGGCCAACGTCCTGACTTTC
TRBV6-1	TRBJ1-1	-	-	CASSEYSALTEAFF	TGTGCCAGCAGTGAATACAGCGCACTCACTGAAGCTTTCTTT
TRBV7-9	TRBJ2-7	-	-	CASSSRLYEQYF	TGTGCCAGCAGCTCCCGTCTCTACGAGCAGTACTTC
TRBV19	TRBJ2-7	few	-	CASSIRAGLEQYF	TGTGCCAGTAGTATAAGAGCAGGGCTCGAGCAGTACTTC
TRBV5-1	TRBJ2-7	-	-	CASRSYRDLNYEQYF	TGCGCCAGCAGATCATACAGGGACCTCAACTACGAGCAGTACTTC
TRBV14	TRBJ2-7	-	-	CASSQAHYEQYF	TGTGCCAGCAGCCAAGCGCACTACGAGCAGTACTTC
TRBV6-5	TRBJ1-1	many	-	CASSYEGLNTEAFF	TGTGCCAGCAGTTATGAGGGGCTGAACACTGAAGCTTTCTTT
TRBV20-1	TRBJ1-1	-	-	CSARIHADGGTEAFF	TGCAGTGCTAGGATCCATGCGGACGGCGGCACTGAAGCTTTCTTT
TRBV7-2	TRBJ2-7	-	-	CASGSGVREQYF	TGTGCCAGCGGGTCGGGGGTCAGAGAGCAGTACTTC
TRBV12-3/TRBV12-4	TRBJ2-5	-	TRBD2	CASSLTSGGFQETQYF	TGTGCCAGCAGTTTGACTAGCGGGGGTTTCCAAGAGACCCAGTACTTC
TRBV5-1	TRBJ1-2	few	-	CASSLAAGPTNYGYTF	TGCGCCAGCAGCTTGGCGGCCGGGCCCACTAACTATGGCTACACCTTC
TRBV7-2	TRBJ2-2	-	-	CASSKRVRLANTGELFF	TGTGCCAGCAGCAAAAGGGTGCGGCTAGCGAACACCGGGGAGCTGTTTTTT
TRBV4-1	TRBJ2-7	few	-	CASSQVAQGTYEQYF	TGCGCCAGCAGCCAAGTGGCCCAGGGAACCTACGAGCAGTACTTC
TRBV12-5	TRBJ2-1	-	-	CASGPLGTRGSNEQLF	TGTGCTAGTGGTCCCCTAGGGACACGAGGGTCTAATGAGCAGTTATTC
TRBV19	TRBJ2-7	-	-	CASSIGVGAYEQYF	TGTGCCAGTAGTATAGGCGTAGGGGCCTACGAGCAGTACTTC
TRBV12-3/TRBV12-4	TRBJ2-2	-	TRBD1	CASRRTGTGENTGELFF	TGTGCCAGCAGAAGGACCGGGACAGGAGAGAACACCGGGGAGCTGTTTTTT
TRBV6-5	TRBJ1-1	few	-	CASNPGVNTEAFF	TGTGCCAGCAATCCCGGGGTGAACACTGAAGCTTTCTTT
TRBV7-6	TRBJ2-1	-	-	CASSLMQGYNEQFF	TGTGCCAGCAGCTTAATGCAGGGCTACAATGAGCAGTTCTTC
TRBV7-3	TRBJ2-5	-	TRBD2	CASSSSGLAGETQYF	TGTGCCAGCAGCTCGTCGGGACTAGCGGGGGAGACCCAGTACTTC
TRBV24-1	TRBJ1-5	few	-	CATNIRAGFNQPQHF	TGTGCCACCAATATACGGGCCGGGTTCAATCAGCCCCAGCATTTT
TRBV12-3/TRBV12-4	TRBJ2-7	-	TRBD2	CASAPSGPYEQYF	TGTGCCAGCGCGCCTAGCGGGCCCTACGAGCAGTACTTC
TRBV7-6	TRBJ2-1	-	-	CASSRLRRDNEQFF	TGTGCCAGCAGCAGACTGAGAAGGGACAATGAGCAGTTCTTC
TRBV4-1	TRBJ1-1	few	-	CASSQGRTNTEAFF	TGCGCCAGCAGCCAGGGGCGCACGAACACTGAAGCTTTCTTT
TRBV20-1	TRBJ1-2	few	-	CSAGYPGTNYGYTF	TGCAGTGCTGGTTATCCCGGGACCAACTATGGCTACACCTTC
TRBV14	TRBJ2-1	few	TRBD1	CASSQGWTGGYNEQFF	TGTGCCAGCAGCCAAGGGTGGACAGGGGGCTACAATGAGCAGTTCTTC
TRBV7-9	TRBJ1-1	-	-	CASSFVLPWNTEAFF	TGTGCCAGCAGCTTCGTACTACCCTGGAACACTGAAGCTTTCTTT
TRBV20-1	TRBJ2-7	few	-	CSARDRTTSYEQYF	TGCAGTGCTAGAGACCGGACAACGTCCTACGAGCAGTACTTC
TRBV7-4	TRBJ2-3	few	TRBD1	CASSSRQGTLSTSTDTQYF	TGTGCCAGCAGCTCTAGACAGGGGACCTTGTCTACTAGCACAGATACGCAGTATTTT
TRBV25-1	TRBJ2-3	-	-	CRGALGTDTQYF	TGTCGCGGGGCATTAGGCACAGATACGCAGTATTTT
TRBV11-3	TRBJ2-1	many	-	CASSAAGTLSYNEQFF	TGTGCCAGCAGCGCCGCCGGGACTTTGTCCTACAATGAGCAGTTCTTC
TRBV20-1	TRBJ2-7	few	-	CSASDNSYEQYF	TGCAGTGCTAGCGACAATTCCTACGAGCAGTACTTC
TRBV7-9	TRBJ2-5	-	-	CASSLARSFGGETQYF	TGTGCCAGCAGCTTAGCCCGGAGCTTTGGAGGGGAGACCCAGTACTTC
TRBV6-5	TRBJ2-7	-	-	CASSYDRQTYEQYF	TGTGCCAGCAGTTACGACAGGCAGACCTACGAGCAGTACTTC
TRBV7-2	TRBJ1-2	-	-	CASSVTGLGDYGYTF	TGTGCCAGCAGCGTTACAGGGCTTGGTGACTATGGCTACACCTTC
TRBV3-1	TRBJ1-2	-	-	CASSPPASAYGYTF	TGTGCCAGCAGCCCCCCCGCTAGCGCGTATGGCTACACCTTC
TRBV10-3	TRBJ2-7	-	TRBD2	CAIRSAGGTVYEQYF	TGTGCCATCAGATCCGCGGGGGGGACAGTCTACGAGCAGTACTTC
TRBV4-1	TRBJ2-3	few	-	CASSQDGTTDTQYF	TGCGCCAGCAGCCAAGATGGGACCACAGATACGCAGTATTTT
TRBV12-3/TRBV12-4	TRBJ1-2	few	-	CASSETTTAYGYTF	TGTGCCAGCAGTGAGACCACGACAGCGTATGGCTACACCTTC